This TCR beta chain is drawn from a study of shared clonotypes between healthy human individuals. Each replicate PCR on the sorted subsets used about 220 ng DNA (about 30,000 T cell genomes). This table comes from immunoSEQ multiplex PCR, and its TCRdb copy is limited to in-frame clones, with some not included. Of over a million clones detected, more than 75% appear once; the ten largest clones hold 0.55% to 0.7%. Trimming took 0 bases from V and 0 from J, leaving 11 bases between them. Germline V gene sequence: CDR1 SGHVS, CDR2 FQNEAQ. The CDR3 is 17 amino acids. This chain uses TRBV7-8 with TRBJ1-4, with D unresolved. Sequencing was done on a sample of memory CD4+ T cells from PBMCs. Subset reported: CD45RA-negative fraction. The clonotype comes from a man aged 18 to 30 in good health. Some clones in this sample may be carry-over from other donors' samples. DNA of the CDR3: TGTGCCAGCAGCTTAGCGCCGGCAGCTTCAACTAATGAAAAACTGTTTTTT. Translation: CASSLAPAASTNEKLFF.